This T cell receptor beta chain is drawn from a study of PD-1 blockade in mismatch repair-deficient tumors. About the study: All were previously treated, progressing patients with around 12 mismatch repair-deficient cancer types.

Libraries were prepared by immunoSEQ multiplex PCR; TCRdb keeps only in-frame clonotypes and omits some of them. The sample includes about 120,000 clones, over 65% of them seen just once. TCRs were sequenced from three patients responding to pembrolizumab. This specimen consisted of peripheral blood, obtained 60 weeks after starting pembrolizumab. The receptor was derived from an adult with mismatch repair-deficient cancer.

The CDR3 DNA sequence: TGTGCCAGCAGCTTGATTGGACAGGGGGCAGAGGGCTACACCTTC. It codes for CASSLIGQGAEGYTF. The chain recombines TRBV5-7 with TRBJ1-2; 11 nucleotides align to TRBD1. TRBV5-7 is recorded as an ORF, its role being uncertain. The CDR3 is made up of 15 amino acids. J gave up 8 bases and V 1 base, and 7 bases lay outside the gene matches.